This is a list of T cell receptor beta chains from one sample in a study of blood T cell repertoires in COVID-19. Sequenced by immunoSEQ multiplex PCR; TCRdb stores in-frame clones only, minus some. Of roughly 300,000 clones in the sample, roughly nine tenths are singletons; the top ten hold about 12%. The material sequenced was peripheral blood. Source of these receptors: a woman aged 30 to 39 with COVID-19, enrolled during active disease. CDR3s include the opening cysteine and the closing phenylalanine or tryptophan. D genes are given only for firm matches. Some rows have no size entry. The others give once, few or many, or a class for an expanded clone.

NA	TRBD1	TRBJ1-2	TRBV9	CASSATGSSNGYTF	TGTGCCAGCAGCGCGACAGGGTCGAGTAATGGCTACACCTTC
NA	NA	TRBJ1-4	TRBV18	CASSLPGRTNEKLFF	TGTGCCAGCTCGCTCCCAGGGCGGACTAATGAAAAACTGTTTTTT
few	NA	TRBJ1-2	TRBV5-1	CASSLDSSHYGYTF	TGCGCCAGCAGCTTGGACAGCAGTCACTATGGCTACACCTTC
NA	NA	TRBJ1-6	TRBV12-3/TRBV12-4	CASSRQLGSPLHF	TGTGCCAGCAGTCGACAATTGGGTTCACCCCTCCACTTT
NA	TRBD1	TRBJ1-2	TRBV5-1	CASSLQGEEEGYGYTF	TGCGCCAGCAGCTTACAGGGGGAAGAAGAAGGCTATGGCTACACCTTC
NA	TRBD2	TRBJ2-3	TRBV27	CASSGLAGGLTTDTQYF	TGTGCCAGCAGCGGACTAGCGGGCGGTTTAACCACAGATACGCAGTATTTT
NA	TRBD1	TRBJ2-1	TRBV6-4	CASSDDPGQGRDEQFF	TGTGCCAGCAGTGATGACCCGGGACAGGGACGGGATGAGCAGTTCTTC
NA	TRBD1	TRBJ1-2	TRBV3-1/TRBV3-2	CASTQGTGRYTF	TGTGCCAGCACCCAAGGGACAGGGAGATACACCTTC
few	NA	TRBJ1-5	TRBV6-2/TRBV6-3	CASSYSPSAPPQHF	TGTGCCAGCAGTTATTCGCCCTCCGCGCCGCCCCAGCATTTT
few	NA	TRBJ1-1	TRBV7-9	CASSFWAPPRNTEAFF	TGTGCCAGCAGCTTTTGGGCCCCTCCGAGGAACACTGAAGCTTTCTTT
many	TRBD1	TRBJ1-6	TRBV2	CASSRQGGESPLHF	TGTGCCAGCAGCCGACAGGGGGGAGAATCACCCCTCCACTTT
NA	TRBD2	TRBJ2-2	TRBV7-6	CASRGLSGAFYTGELFF	TGTGCCAGCAGAGGGCTCAGCGGGGCCTTTTACACCGGGGAGCTGTTTTTT
NA	TRBD2	TRBJ2-2	TRBV6-4	CARSPRTSGGQLIVGELFF	TGTGCCAGGAGCCCTCGGACTAGCGGGGGACAACTTATAGTCGGGGAGCTGTTTTTT
NA	NA	TRBJ2-3	TRBV5-1	CASKTNLVTDTQYF	TGCGCCAGCAAAACAAACCTTGTGACAGATACGCAGTATTTT
NA	TRBD1	TRBJ1-1	TRBV6-1	CASSEYRGSGTEAFF	TGTGCCAGCAGTGAATACAGGGGATCGGGCACTGAAGCTTTCTTT
few	TRBD1	TRBJ1-5	TRBV7-9	CASSLGTGGSQPQHF	TGTGCCAGCAGCCTCGGGACAGGGGGCAGTCAGCCCCAGCATTTT
NA	TRBD2	TRBJ2-3	TRBV5-1	CASSLGRGDTQYF	TGCGCCAGCAGCTTGGGGCGGGGGGATACGCAGTATTTT
once	TRBD2	TRBJ2-1	TRBV5-6	CASRVRGVEGNEQFF	TGTGCCAGCAGGGTTCGGGGGGTGGAGGGCAATGAGCAGTTCTTC
NA	NA	TRBJ2-7	TRBV6-5	CASSYPASGRHEQYF	TGTGCCAGCAGTTACCCTGCAAGCGGAAGGCACGAGCAGTACTTC
NA	NA	TRBJ2-1	TRBV7-2	CASSPRRWVARNEQFF	TGTGCCAGCAGCCCCCGAAGGTGGGTAGCTCGCAATGAGCAGTTCTTC
NA	NA	TRBJ1-2	TRBV18	CASSPRPGRRGGYTF	TGTGCCAGCTCACCCCGCCCGGGAAGAAGAGGTGGCTACACCTTC
NA	TRBD1	TRBJ1-1	TRBV15	CATSSSRGLDTEAFF	TGTGCCACCAGCAGCTCCAGGGGGCTAGACACTGAAGCTTTCTTT
NA	TRBD1	TRBJ2-7	TRBV5-1	CASSFRGQYYEQYF	TGCGCCAGCAGCTTCCGGGGACAGTACTACGAGCAGTACTTC
NA	TRBD2	TRBJ2-2	TRBV9	CASSVGGAGGGRELFF	TGTGCCAGCAGCGTAGGTGGTGCGGGGGGTGGCCGGGAGCTGTTTTTT
NA	TRBD1	TRBJ2-7	TRBV6-6	CASSSQGGASYEQYF	TGTGCCAGCAGTTCCCAAGGGGGCGCCTCCTACGAGCAGTACTTC
NA	TRBD2	TRBJ2-3	TRBV3-1/TRBV3-2	CASSQGTSRNTQYF	TGTGCCAGCAGCCAAGGGACTAGCAGGAATACGCAGTATTTT
NA	NA	TRBJ2-1	TRBV5-4	CASSLGGMGPMGEQFF	TGTGCCAGCAGCTTGGGAGGGATGGGCCCCATGGGTGAGCAGTTCTTC
NA	NA	TRBJ1-6	TRBV27	CASSFRGSLHF	TGTGCCAGCAGTTTTAGGGGGTCCCTCCACTTT
NA	NA	TRBJ2-5	TRBV5-1	CASSSTGTGETQYF	TGCGCCAGCAGCTCCACAGGGACGGGGGAGACCCAGTACTTC
NA	NA	TRBJ1-1	TRBV7-2	CASSPDRRTEAFF	TGTGCCAGCAGCCCAGACAGAAGGACTGAAGCTTTCTTT
once	NA	TRBJ2-6	TRBV11-2	CASSFRRSHSGANVLTF	TGTGCCAGCAGCTTTAGGAGGAGCCACTCTGGGGCCAACGTCCTGACTTTC
NA	TRBD1	TRBJ2-7	TRBV15	CATSRDSSYEQYF	TGTGCCACCAGCCGGGACAGTTCCTACGAGCAGTACTTC
NA	TRBD1	TRBJ1-2	TRBV10-2	CASSESLSPQGQDEDGYTF	TGCGCCAGCAGTGAGTCGTTGAGCCCCCAAGGACAGGATGAGGATGGCTACACCTTC
few	NA	TRBJ2-7	TRBV7-6	CASSSRTEPQSRQYF	TGTGCCAGCAGCTCGAGGACAGAACCGCAATCTCGGCAGTACTTC
NA	NA	TRBJ2-4	TRBV5-1	CASSLALAKNIQYF	TGCGCCAGCAGCTTGGCACTAGCCAAAAACATTCAGTACTTC
NA	TRBD1	TRBJ1-1	TRBV28	CASSSPDRDPAAFF	TGTGCCAGCAGCAGCCCCGACAGGGATCCGGCGGCTTTCTTT
NA	TRBD2	TRBJ2-1	TRBV5-4	CASSLGTSGGSYNEQFF	TGTGCCAGCAGCCTAGGGACTAGCGGGGGCTCCTACAATGAGCAGTTCTTC
NA	TRBD2	TRBJ2-1	TRBV3-1/TRBV3-2	CASSQDLPGTSGYNEQFF	TGTGCCAGCAGCCAAGATTTACCGGGGACTAGCGGGTATAATGAGCAGTTCTTC
NA	TRBD2	TRBJ2-7	TRBV9	CASSEAGGSYEQYF	TGTGCCAGCAGCGAAGCGGGGGGATCCTACGAGCAGTACTTC
NA	TRBD2	TRBJ2-5	TRBV5-1	CASSLGPQRGNQETQYF	TGCGCCAGCAGCTTGGGTCCTCAGCGGGGGAACCAAGAGACCCAGTACTTC
NA	TRBD2	TRBJ2-5	TRBV5-1	CASSLSGGYQETQYF	TGCGCCAGCAGCCTTAGCGGGGGGTACCAAGAGACCCAGTACTTC
NA	NA	TRBJ2-1	TRBV5-4	CASSLGVSYNEQFF	TGTGCCAGCAGCCTAGGGGTCTCCTACAATGAGCAGTTCTTC
few	NA	TRBJ2-2	TRBV6-5	CASSYSERPYTGELFF	TGTGCCAGCAGTTACTCGGAGAGGCCCTACACCGGGGAGCTGTTTTTT
NA	TRBD2	TRBJ2-3	TRBV4-1	CASSQGASGGATDTQYF	TGCGCCAGCAGCCAAGGGGCTAGCGGGGGAGCCACAGATACGCAGTATTTT
NA	TRBD2	TRBJ2-3	TRBV7-7	CASSPSTGGTDTQYF	TGTGCCAGCAGCCCCTCAACGGGGGGAACAGATACGCAGTATTTT
NA	TRBD1	TRBJ2-2	TRBV28	CATSSGTATNTGELFF	TGTGCCACGTCTTCCGGGACAGCAACTAACACCGGGGAGCTGTTTTTT
NA	NA	TRBJ2-5	TRBV6-5	CASRDRGRETQYF	TGTGCCAGCAGGGACCGAGGGCGGGAGACCCAGTACTTC
NA	NA	TRBJ2-7	TRBV19	CASSIQGGAYEQYF	TGTGCCAGTAGTATACAGGGGGGCGCCTACGAGCAGTACTTC
NA	NA	TRBJ2-1	TRBV5-1	CASSFGGLSTYNEQFF	TGCGCCAGCAGCTTCGGGGGGCTTTCTACCTACAATGAGCAGTTCTTC
NA	NA	TRBJ2-3	TRBV6-2/TRBV6-3	CASSYLRGQTDTQYF	TGTGCCAGCAGTTACCTTAGAGGTCAGACAGATACGCAGTATTTT
once	TRBD2	TRBJ2-3	TRBV6-5	CAGSSGFTDTQYF	TGTGCCGGCTCTAGCGGATTCACAGATACGCAGTATTTT
NA	TRBD2	TRBJ2-3	TRBV11-1	CASSPRPGLVGDTQYF	TGTGCCAGCAGCCCCCGTCCGGGACTAGTGGGAGATACGCAGTATTTT
NA	NA	TRBJ2-7	TRBV19	CASSPTGGEQYF	TGTGCCAGTAGCCCGACAGGCGGCGAGCAGTACTTC
NA	NA	TRBJ1-4	TRBV6-1	CASSEEGTFGKLFF	TGTGCCAGCAGTGAGGAGGGGACCTTCGGGAAACTGTTTTTT
few	TRBD1	TRBJ1-5	TRBV7-2	CASSLWDSNQPQHF	TGTGCCAGCAGCCTTTGGGACAGTAATCAGCCCCAGCATTTT
NA	NA	TRBJ1-1	TRBV6-1	CASSEILRGTEAFF	TGTGCCAGCAGTGAAATCCTCAGGGGCACTGAAGCTTTCTTT
few	TRBD1	TRBJ1-6	TRBV7-8	CASSLVAGGNSPLHF	TGTGCCAGCAGCTTAGTAGCAGGGGGGAATTCACCCCTCCACTTT
NA	NA	TRBJ2-5	TRBV14	CASSQRRYQETQYF	TGTGCCAGCAGCCAAAGGAGGTACCAAGAGACCCAGTACTTC